These 4 T cell receptor beta chains were sequenced from one sample in a study of control samples from healthy donors and cancer patients (dated by TCRdb to 2020 to 2022). The library was generated by the immunoSEQ multiplex PCR assay. TCRdb provides this immuneACCESS table in a form limited to in-frame rearrangements. Some clones are lacking; in checked studies, under half of them reflect an unresolved V gene, and why the rest are absent is not known. This sample has roughly 26,000 clones in its table, and approximately 85% of those were observed once. About 23% of the sample is held by the ten biggest clonotypes. Material for sequencing was PBMCs. These receptors all stem from a man in his fifties or sixties with colorectal cancer.

V is TRBV5-1 and J is TRBJ1-3, with 7 bases that match TRBD1. CDR1 and CDR2 from the germline V gene are SGHRS and YFSETQ. This CDR3 contains 15 residues. V dropped 0 bases and J dropped 3; count of bases not matched to a gene: 3. The CDR3 DNA reads TGCGCCAGCAGCTTGGAACAGGGGAGTGGAAACACCATATATTTT. As protein: CASSLEQGSGNTIYF.

V is TRBV2 and J is TRBJ1-1; tentative D call: TRBD1 (6 bases). CDR1 is SNHLY, CDR2 FYNNEI, per germline. V gave up 3 bases and J gave up 4 bases, with 9 bases separating them. The CDR3 extends over 13 amino acids. CDR3 sequence reads: CASSDRGSTEAFF. CDR3 sequence (DNA): TGTGCCAGCAGTGACAGGGGCAGCACTGAAGCTTTCTTT.

The gene calls are TRBV6-4 and TRBJ1-1; D ambiguous. This CDR3 is built from 13 residues. The germline V and J ends were trimmed by 7 bases and 1 base, with 10 bases remaining between them. Germline-derived CDR1 and CDR2 are MRHNA and SNTAGT. CDR3 DNA: TGTGCCAGCAAGTCCGAGACGAACACTGAAGCTTTCTTT. Protein: CASKSETNTEAFF.

The rearrangement joins TRBV11-2 to TRBJ2-5; D may be TRBD2 (6 bases). V lost 4 bases and J 5 bases, leaving 11 bases between the germline ends. CDR1 SGHAT and CDR2 FQNNGV come from the germline V gene. The CDR3 consists of 13 residues. CDR3 nucleotides: TGTGCCAGCAGCTGGGGGAGGCTGGAGACCCAGTACTTC. It encodes CASSWGRLETQYF.